Below are 29 T cell receptor beta chains sequenced from a single sample in a study of blood T cells in healthy people across ages. With a J-beta primer mix and a sample-barcoded 5' primer, a second PCR ran about 6 to 11 cycles. Using its own MiXCR run on the 5' RACE reads, TCRdb lists one record per CDR3 protein. The sample holds 800,000 to 950,000 distinct CDR3 sequences, 29% seen once. Another study also made use of these data, one on T cells of mothers and their children.

Sequencing was done on a sample of blood. The receptors stem from a woman aged 40 to 55 in good health.

At least ten counts were recorded for this clonotype. The chain employs TRBV10-3 and TRBJ1-2; possible D gene TRBD1, 6 bases. Trimming stripped 4 bases from V and 8 bases from J, with 11 bases between. The CDR3 extends over 12 amino acids. Germline values: CDR1 ENHRY, CDR2 SYGVKD. The CDR3 loop is CAISGTAEGYTF. In nucleotides, the CDR3 is TGTGCCATCAGTGGGACAGCCGAGGGCTACACCTTC.

This clonotype was detected many times. The chain combines TRBV20-1 with TRBJ2-6; D not resolved. The germline CDR1 and CDR2 sequences are DFQATT and SNEGSKA (reference sequence). Trimming removed 6 bases at V and 4 bases at J, with 10 bases between. This CDR3 contains 13 residues. The CDR3 DNA reads as TGCAGTGCGGTCAGGATCGGGGCCAACGTCCTGACTTTC. Translation gives CSAVRIGANVLTF.

Only a few counts were recorded for this clonotype. The chain joins TRBV12-3 or TRBV12-4 to TRBJ1-4; D ambiguous. The length of the CDR3 is 11 residues. V was trimmed by 5 bases and J by 13 bases, leaving 11 bases between them. Written as DNA, the CDR3 is TGTGCCAGCAGTCCCGGGGTGGGACTGTTTTTT. This sequence encodes CASSPGVGLFF.

The chain has TRBV28 and TRBJ1-5, with TRBD1 identical over 7 bases. After removal of 6 bases from V and 2 bases from J, the junction contained 19 bases not matched to a gene. Germline lookup yields CDR1 MDHEN and CDR2 SYDVKM. CDR3 length: 19 residues. CDR3: CASSPSDRAVMYRNQPQHF. The CDR3 bases are TGTGCCAGCAGCCCCTCAGACAGGGCAGTGATGTATCGCAATCAGCCCCAGCATTTT.

This clonotype was seen a handful of times. The CDR3 DNA sequence: TGTGCCAGCAGCACCGAACTTGGCTGGGGGGAGACCCAGTACTTC. Its translation is CASSTELGWGETQYF. This chain connects TRBV7-2 to TRBJ2-5; D may correspond to TRBD1 or TRBD2 (5 bases each). V was clipped by 5 bases and J by 5 bases, with 18 bases between them. CDR3 size: 15 residues. Per the germline V gene, CDR1 is SGHTA and CDR2 is FQGNSA. Full variable domain (rest looked up from reference TRBV7-2 and TRBJ2-5): GAGVSQSPSNKVTEKGKDVELRCDPISGHTALYWYRQSLGQGLEFLIYFQGNSAPDKSGLPSDRFSAERTGGSVSTLTIQRTQQEDSAVYLCASSTELGWGETQYFGPGTRLLVL.

This clonotype was counted between two and nine times. The chain recombines TRBV4-2 with TRBJ2-3, with D hard to call. Trimming pared 0 bases from V and 2 bases from J, leaving 12 bases between. Germline loops: CDR1 LGHNA, CDR2 YNFKEQ. The CDR3 totals 16 residues. CDR3 region: CASSQELVMLTDTQYF. In DNA form, the CDR3 reads TGTGCCAGCAGCCAAGAGTTGGTGATGCTCACAGATACGCAGTATTTT.

The chain carries TRBV5-1 and TRBJ1-1; 7 bases match TRBD1. Per the germline V gene, CDR1 is SGHRS and CDR2 is YFSETQ. V lost 4 bases and J lost 0; bases outside the gene matches: 6. The CDR3 has 15 residues. As DNA, the CDR3 is TGCGCCAGCAGCATTACGGGACAGATGAACACTGAAGCTTTCTTT. Its protein product is CASSITGQMNTEAFF. Using reference TRBV5-1 and TRBJ1-1 for the parts outside the CDR3, the full variable domain is KAGVTQTPRYLIKTRGQQVTLSCSPISGHRSVSWYQQTPGQGLQFLFEYFSETQRNKGNFPGRFSGRQFSNSRSEMNVSTLELGDSALYLCASSITGQMNTEAFFGQGTRLTVV.

Points on this clonotype: A clone one base away is much larger, so this may be a read error. V is TRBV4-1 and J is TRBJ2-5; 8 nucleotides align to TRBD1. J was trimmed by 5 bases and V by 4 bases; bases with no gene match: 9. CDR3 size: 15 residues. Germline V gene lookup returns CDR1 MGHRA and CDR2 YSYEKL. CDR3 loop: CASSLGQGLSETQYF. Here the CDR3 DNA reads TGCGCCAGCAGCCTTGGACAGGGATTGAGTGAGACCCAGTACTTC.

This clonotype was observed a few times. The chain links TRBV2 to TRBJ2-1; D might be TRBD2 (7 bases). This CDR3 has 14 amino acids. From germline, CDR1 is SNHLY and CDR2 FYNNEI. Trimming removed 6 bases from V and 14 bases from J, with 23 bases in between. The CDR3 DNA reads TGTGCCAGCAGGACTCGCCTGGTGGGGGGGGGCGAGTTCTTC. Translated, it gives CASRTRLVGGGEFF.

This clonotype was picked up a small number of times. The chain has TRBV7-2 and TRBJ2-4, with 8 bases lining up with TRBD1. Germline trimming cut 7 bases from V and 6 bases from J; bases unmatched to any gene: 14. Germline lookup yields CDR1 SGHTA and CDR2 FQGNSA. CDR3 length: 16 residues. The CDR3 here is CASTLGGAGGRNIQYF. In DNA, the CDR3 is TGTGCCAGCACCTTGGGTGGGGCAGGGGGCAGAAACATTCAGTACTTC. Full variable domain (remainder filled in from reference TRBV7-2 and TRBJ2-4): GAGVSQSPSNKVTEKGKDVELRCDPISGHTALYWYRQSLGQGLEFLIYFQGNSAPDKSGLPSDRFSAERTGGSVSTLTIQRTQQEDSAVYLCASTLGGAGGRNIQYFGAGTRLSVL.

This clonotype was picked up one time. The genes are TRBV7-9 and TRBJ2-1; either TRBD1 or TRBD2 may supply D (5 bases each). The ends were cut back, 4 bases at V and 7 bases at J, with 11 bases in the middle. Germline CDR1 SEHNR, CDR2 FQNEAQ (reference sequence). The CDR3 has 13 residues. The CDR3 region is CASSSGATNEQFF. In DNA, the CDR3 is TGTGCCAGCAGCTCCGGGGCCACAAATGAGCAGTTCTTC.

This clonotype was counted many times. The V and J genes are TRBV7-8 and TRBJ2-5; 10 bases are a match to TRBD2. This CDR3 is 14 amino acids long. Germline V gene lookup returns CDR1 SGHVS and CDR2 FQNEAQ. J lost 4 bases, V lost 5 bases, and 4 bases had no gene match. CDR3 DNA sequence: TGTGCCAGCAGCCCGAGACTAGCGGGAGAGACCCAGTACTTC. Protein product: CASSPRLAGETQYF.

This chain connects TRBV12-3 or TRBV12-4 to TRBJ2-7; unclear D gene. The CDR3 is made up of 14 amino acids. V was clipped by 3 bases and J by 3 bases, with 12 bases between them. CDR3 sequence reads: CASSLVLTDYEQYF. CDR3 nucleotide sequence: TGTGCCAGCAGTTTGGTACTGACTGACTACGAGCAGTACTTC.

The chain recombines TRBV6-5 with TRBJ2-1; 9 nucleotides line up with TRBD1. The V and J ends lost 4 bases and 0 bases, in that order; junction bases with no gene match: 4. CDR3 length: 16 amino acids. Germline loops: CDR1 MNHEY, CDR2 SVGAGI. The CDR3: CASSSRTGASYNEQFF. CDR3 bases: TGTGCCAGCAGTTCCAGGACAGGGGCCTCCTACAATGAGCAGTTCTTC.

This clonotype was counted ten times or more. The chain joins TRBV20-1 to TRBJ2-7, with TRBD1 matching over 9 bases. The junction had 17 bases not matched to a gene; V was cut back by 2 bases and J by 3 bases. This CDR3 is built from 18 residues. Germline-derived CDR1 and CDR2 are DFQATT and SNEGSKA (reference sequence). The DNA of the CDR3 is TGCAGTGCTAGATTGCGCGGACAGGGGATTTCGACCTTCTACGAGCAGTACTTC. It translates to CSARLRGQGISTFYEQYF.

This clonotype was seen more than once but under ten times. This sequence joins TRBV15 and TRBJ2-7; TRBD1 aligns across 10 bases. The V segment lost 3 bases and the J segment 3 bases; nucleotides outside the gene matches: 8. CDR3 length equals 16 residues. Germline lookup yields CDR1 LNHNV and CDR2 YYDKDF (reference sequence). In nucleotides, the CDR3 is TGTGCCACCAGCAGTGCCGACAGGGGGCAAATCTACGAGCAGTACTTC. It yields the protein CATSSADRGQIYEQYF.

In the case of this clonotype: It may be a read error: a sequence one base away is much more abundant. V is TRBV7-6 and J is TRBJ1-2, with a weak D call TRBD1 (5 bases). CDR1 and CDR2 (germline): SGHVS, FNYEAQ. The CDR3 is 14 amino acids. CDR3: CAGSPVAGSYGYTF. The CDR3 nucleotides read TGTGCCGGCAGCCCGGTGGCAGGGAGTTATGGCTACACCTTC.

The chain carries TRBV28 and TRBJ2-4; 9 nucleotides agree with TRBD1. V lost 2 bases, J lost 4 bases, and 3 bases stayed unmatched. The CDR3 runs 15 residues. CDR1 MDHEN and CDR2 SYDVKM come from the germline V gene. CDR3 sequence (DNA): TGTGCCAGCAGTTTAGCCGGGACAGGGAAAAACATTCAGTACTTC. Its translation is CASSLAGTGKNIQYF.

This chain uses TRBV7-3 with TRBJ1-5; 9 bases map to TRBD1. V lost 5 bases, J lost 0 bases, and 11 bases stayed unmatched. Germline values: CDR1 SGHTA, CDR2 FQGTGA. The CDR3 runs to 18 residues. The CDR3 DNA sequence: TGTGCCAGCAGCCCGAGGGACAGGGCGTTCTATAGCAATCAGCCCCAGCATTTT. Residues: CASSPRDRAFYSNQPQHF.

This clonotype was seen many times. The chain has TRBV6-6 and TRBJ2-5, with unresolved D. The CDR3 consists of 12 residues. Germline V CDR1 and CDR2: MNHNY, SVGAGI (reference sequence). Trimming left V 6 bases short and J 5 bases short, with 10 bases between. The CDR3 region is CASSPLSETQYF. The CDR3 region has the DNA TGTGCCAGCAGCCCTTTGTCGGAGACCCAGTACTTC.

This clonotype was observed a handful of times. The genes are TRBV27 and TRBJ2-3; a possible D gene is TRBD2 (5 bases). This CDR3 has 15 amino acids. V was shortened by 5 bases and J by 3 bases, with 15 bases between the two germline ends. The germline V gene encodes CDR1 MNHEY and CDR2 SMNVEV (reference sequence). DNA of the CDR3: TGTGCCAGCAGTCGAGACTACGCCCTGACAGATACGCAGTATTTT. It encodes CASSRDYALTDTQYF.

The gene calls are TRBV5-1 and TRBJ2-7; 12 nucleotides line up with TRBD2. Germline-derived CDR1 and CDR2 are SGHRS and YFSETQ. This CDR3 spans 17 amino acids. After removal of 7 bases from V and 7 bases from J, the junction contained 18 bases not matched to a gene. CDR3 amino acids: CASGPWASGGDQGEQYF. The CDR3 DNA is TGCGCCAGCGGCCCATGGGCTAGCGGGGGGGACCAGGGAGAGCAGTACTTC.

This clonotype was observed a few times. This chain uses TRBV5-1 with TRBJ2-5, with 11 bases aligning to TRBD1. The CDR3 is 15 residues long. The trim removed 3 bases at V and 4 bases at J, leaving 5 bases unmatched. Germline CDR1 SGHRS, CDR2 YFSETQ. The CDR3 DNA reads as TGCGCCAGCAGCTCGGAGGGACAGGGGGGAGAGACCCAGTACTTC. Residues: CASSSEGQGGETQYF.

This clonotype was observed many times. This chain joins TRBV5-1 and TRBJ2-3; no clear D gene. The germline V gene has CDR1 SGHRS and CDR2 YFSETQ. The CDR3 runs 12 residues. V lost 0 bases and J 6 bases, leaving 5 bases between the germline ends. The CDR3 bases are TGCGCCAGCAGCTTGGCTTTGGATACGCAGTATTTT. Protein: CASSLALDTQYF.

This clonotype was counted at least ten times. Its ends do not fully match the called genes, so a read error is possible. The V gene is TRBV29-1, the J gene TRBJ2-7, with 7 bases fitting TRBD1. Per germline, CDR1 SQVTM and CDR2 ANQGSEA. This CDR3 is built from 14 residues. Here the CDR3 DNA reads TGCAGCGTTGTCCCCCGGGACAGACCCTACGGGCAGTACTTC. Translated, it gives CSVVPRDRPYGQYF.

This clonotype was counted many times. V gene TRBV28 combines with J gene TRBJ1-5; 8 bases fit TRBD1. Germline V CDR1 and CDR2: MDHEN, SYDVKM. The CDR3 is made up of 14 amino acids. V dropped 3 bases and J dropped 11; count of bases not matched to a gene: 9. CDR3 bases: TGTGCCAGCAGTTTCTGGACAGGGCTTAGGACCCAGCATTTT. Its protein product is CASSFWTGLRTQHF.

A remark on this clonotype: A much larger clone lies one base from this, so it may be a read error. The rearrangement uses TRBV10-3 and TRBJ2-5; TRBD1 aligns across 8 bases. The DNA end is more similar to TRBJ2-7, so the J call may be wrong. Germline V gene data show CDR1 as ENHRY and CDR2 as SYGVKD. The length of the CDR3 is 14 residues. CDR3 residues: CAISPGTGGYEQYF. The CDR3, as DNA: TGTGCCATCAGTCCCGGGACAGGAGGTTACGAGCAGTACTTC.

The V and J genes are TRBV12-3 or TRBV12-4 and TRBJ2-1, with 10 bases matching TRBD1. V lost 11 bases and J lost 2; bases outside the gene matches: 9. The CDR3 sequence is 15 residues long. CDR3 coding DNA: TGTGCCGGCACCTGGACAGGGGGTGCCTACAATGAGCAGTTCTTC. Encoded protein: CAGTWTGGAYNEQFF.

The chain links TRBV6-6 to TRBJ2-7; possible D gene TRBD2, 5 bases. CDR3 size: 15 residues. V lost 5 bases and J lost 7, with 21 bases in between. The germline V gene encodes CDR1 MNHNY and CDR2 SVGAGI (reference sequence). The CDR3 DNA is TGTGCCAGCAGTCCACGGGGTACCCCTTACAATGAGCAGTACTTC. Residues: CASSPRGTPYNEQYF.